The following is a T cell receptor (beta chain) sequence with its context. The CDR3 runs 16 residues. The germline V gene has CDR1 MGHRA and CDR2 YSYEKL. The trim removed 3 bases at V and 5 bases at J, leaving 5 bases unmatched. Assay: immunoSEQ multiplex PCR; the TCRdb copy retains only in-frame clones and omits some. Among approximately 13,000 clones listed, about two thirds were seen once. This entry belongs to a study of neoadjuvant anti-PD-1 for oral cavity cancer. Regarding time point: after neoadjuvant nivolumab, at surgical resection. This chain joins TRBV4-1 and TRBJ2-3, with 13 positions matching TRBD2. The TCR sequence derives from a person between 40 and 85 years old with oral cavity squamous cell carcinoma. Sequences were derived from PBMCs, sampled after nivolumab (anti-PD-1) treatment. CDR3 loop: CASSHYGLAGEDTQYF. The CDR3 DNA is TGCGCCAGCAGCCATTACGGACTAGCGGGAGAAGATACGCAGTATTTT.